The source of this T cell receptor (beta chain) is a study of Tregs in tolerant kidney transplant recipients. The study, taken as a whole, reports: Biological reproducibility was not directly addressed in this study. Activated donor B cell expansion appeared to reveal the most relevant donor-specific TCRbeta repertoire.

Unstimulated regulatory T cells (CD4+CD25+CD127-), CD4+CD25- non-regulatory cells, CD4 and CD8 cells were FACS-sorted from thawed PBMCs. Concerning this clone: Its antigen remains unknown.

Some clones are missing from TCRdb's copy, which holds only in-frame ones; the method was immunoSEQ multiplex PCR. The table has approximately 90,000 clones, just over 90% seen once; the top ten hold over 4%. Germline CDR1 reads SGHRS; CDR2 reads YFSETQ. Deletions cut 0 bases from V and 3 bases from J, with 19 bases between. The length of the CDR3 is 17 residues. The TCR was taken from a human donor in good health. The sample comprised CD8+ T cells from blood. V and J are TRBV5-1 and TRBJ2-7; D perhaps matches TRBD2 (5 bases). CDR3 amino acids: CASSLVLGEGIYYEQYF. The DNA of the CDR3 is TGCGCCAGCAGCTTGGTCCTCGGAGAGGGAATTTACTACGAGCAGTACTTC.